A single sample is the source of the 10 T cell receptor beta chains below, sequenced in a study of cytomegalovirus exposure and HLA in healthy donors. PCR involved 60 Vbeta and 13 Jbeta primers. Generated by immunoSEQ multiplex PCR, the TCRdb table keeps only in-frame clones and is missing some. Among approximately 110,000 clones listed, around 73% were seen once. Sequenced material: PBMCs. The source of these receptors is a man in his forties in good health and CMV-seronegative.

The V call is TRBV29-1, the J call TRBJ1-1; D is undetermined. CDR1 SQVTM and CDR2 ANQGSEA come from the germline V gene. Trimming left V 6 bases short and J 4 bases short, with 12 bases between. This CDR3 is 12 amino acids long. The CDR3 nucleotides read TGCAGCGTGGTGGGTGGGCTCACTGAAGCTTTCTTT. Its protein product is CSVVGGLTEAFF.

The rearrangement joins TRBV19 to TRBJ2-2; D gene uncertain. Trimming cost V 4 bases and J 2 bases, with 14 bases left between them. Germline V gives CDR1 LNHDA, CDR2 SQIVND (reference sequence). The CDR3 is 16 residues long. Written as DNA, the CDR3 is TGTGCCAGTAGTACTTGGGCCGTACCAAACACCGGGGAGCTGTTTTTT. This codes for CASSTWAVPNTGELFF.

The CDR3 loop is CATLAGGPTDTQYF. Written as DNA, the CDR3 is TGCGCCACCCTAGCGGGGGGGCCGACAGATACGCAGTATTTT. The chain has TRBV5-1 and TRBJ2-3, with 12 nucleotides matching TRBD2. Germline V gene sequence: CDR1 SGHRS, CDR2 YFSETQ. CDR3 length: 14 amino acids. V lost 9 bases and J lost 3; bases outside the gene matches: 5.

The genes are TRBV19 and TRBJ2-1, with 9 positions matching TRBD2. The trim removed 6 bases at V and 5 bases at J, leaving 8 bases unmatched. Per germline, CDR1 LNHDA and CDR2 SQIVND (reference sequence). The CDR3 is 15 residues long. The CDR3 is CASRTSGGLDNEQFF. CDR3 sequence (DNA): TGTGCCAGTAGGACGAGCGGGGGGTTAGACAATGAGCAGTTCTTC.

V and J are TRBV27 and TRBJ2-5, with D unresolved. The CDR3 sequence is 11 residues long. Germline lookup yields CDR1 MNHEY and CDR2 SMNVEV (reference sequence). The V gene lost 6 bases and the J gene lost 2 bases, with 4 bases spanning the gap. CDR3 residues: CASREQETQYF. CDR3 DNA: TGTGCCAGCAGGGAGCAAGAGACCCAGTACTTC.

This clone was detected only once. As the CDR3 is not closed by the conserved phenylalanine or tryptophan, this likely results from a read error. The V call is TRBV5-1, the J call TRBJ1-6; TRBD1 is a possible D gene (6 bases). Germline V gives CDR1 SGHRS, CDR2 YFSETQ. V was cut by 4 bases and J by 10 bases, with 15 bases left in between. The CDR3 spans 14 residues. DNA for the CDR3: TGCGCCAGCAGCGTATCAGGGGAAGGCTCACCCCTCCACTGT. Translated, it gives CASSVSGEGSPLHC.

The rearrangement uses TRBV7-6 and TRBJ2-7; D unresolved. The CDR3 contains 13 residues. The V gene's germline CDR1 is SGHVS and CDR2 FNYEAQ. V shed 1 base and J shed 6 bases, with 10 bases lying between them. CDR3 protein: CASSLGVASEQYF. Here the CDR3 DNA reads TGTGCCAGCAGCTTAGGGGTAGCCTCCGAGCAGTACTTC.

This chain links TRBV20-1 with TRBJ1-1; D remains ambiguous. Germline V gene sequence: CDR1 DFQATT, CDR2 SNEGSKA (reference sequence). There are 10 residues in the CDR3. V lost 5 bases and J lost 6, with 7 bases in between. The CDR3 sequence is CSAWTAEAFF. The CDR3 coding sequence is TGCAGTGCTTGGACTGCTGAAGCTTTCTTT.

This rearrangement joins TRBV10-3 to TRBJ2-7; 9 bases are a match to TRBD2. V lost 4 bases to trimming and J lost 3 bases; unmatched junction nucleotides: 7. CDR3 length equals 15 residues. In germline, CDR1 is ENHRY, CDR2 SYGVKD. For the CDR3, the DNA is TGTGCCATCAGTGGGTATGAGCGGGGGGACTACGAGCAGTACTTC. Translating gives CAISGYERGDYEQYF.

V is TRBV4-1 and J is TRBJ2-7, with a possible D match to TRBD1 (5 bases). Germline assignment: CDR1 MGHRA and CDR2 YSYEKL. The V gene lost 4 bases and the J gene lost 6 bases, with 16 bases spanning the gap. The CDR3 is 14 residues long. CDR3: CASSPGSGPSEQYF. The CDR3 nucleotides read TGCGCCAGCAGCCCAGGGTCCGGCCCCTCCGAGCAGTACTTC.